A selection of T cell receptor beta chains follows, all from one sample in a study of blood T cell repertoires in COVID-19. This table comes from immunoSEQ multiplex PCR, and its TCRdb copy is limited to in-frame clones, with some not included. Of under 150,000 clones in the sample, 85% to 90% are singletons; the top ten hold 4.6%. Sequencing was done on a sample of peripheral blood. The receptors shown here come from a woman aged 50 to 65 with acute or convalescent COVID-19. Each CDR3 is given with its conserved first and last residue. The D gene is left open where the match is weak. Size values are once, few and many counts, or a class for expanded clones, and some rows have none.

d_call: TRBD2; v_call: TRBV19; clone_size: once; cdr3_length: 13; j_call: TRBJ2-1; cdr3_aa: CATSGSGDNEQFF
d_call: TRBD2; v_call: TRBV11-2; clone_size: few; cdr3_length: 13; j_call: TRBJ2-3; cdr3_aa: CASSLAGGQGQYF
d_call: TRBD1; v_call: TRBV6-5; clone_size: -; cdr3_length: 14; j_call: TRBJ1-2; cdr3_aa: CASSNQQGAIGYTF
d_call: -; v_call: TRBV6-1; clone_size: -; cdr3_length: 16; j_call: TRBJ2-6; cdr3_aa: CASSERSSTGANVLTF
d_call: TRBD1; v_call: TRBV27; clone_size: -; cdr3_length: 14; j_call: TRBJ1-1; cdr3_aa: CASSRPGQVNEAFF
d_call: TRBD1; v_call: TRBV25-1; clone_size: -; cdr3_length: 13; j_call: TRBJ1-6; cdr3_aa: CASGGTGNSPLHF
d_call: -; v_call: TRBV4-3; clone_size: -; cdr3_length: 13; j_call: TRBJ2-1; cdr3_aa: CASSQVGGDEQFF
d_call: -; v_call: TRBV25-1; clone_size: -; cdr3_length: 11; j_call: TRBJ2-5; cdr3_aa: CASSEGRTQYF
d_call: -; v_call: TRBV29-1; clone_size: few; cdr3_length: 11; j_call: TRBJ1-2; cdr3_aa: CSAQGPYGYTF
d_call: TRBD1; v_call: TRBV19; clone_size: -; cdr3_length: 16; j_call: TRBJ1-4; cdr3_aa: CASSHLGTATNEKLFF
d_call: TRBD2; v_call: TRBV19; clone_size: once; cdr3_length: 16; j_call: TRBJ2-2; cdr3_aa: CASSTRTSGDTGELFF
d_call: -; v_call: TRBV4-1; clone_size: -; cdr3_length: 15; j_call: TRBJ2-7; cdr3_aa: CASPLRAPIFYEQYF
d_call: TRBD1; v_call: TRBV28; clone_size: -; cdr3_length: 15; j_call: TRBJ1-2; cdr3_aa: CASSPRGRANYGYTF
d_call: -; v_call: TRBV10-3; clone_size: once; cdr3_length: 13; j_call: TRBJ2-7; cdr3_aa: CAISETHRDGQYF
d_call: -; v_call: TRBV27; clone_size: -; cdr3_length: 14; j_call: TRBJ2-5; cdr3_aa: CASSLLAEQETQYF
d_call: -; v_call: TRBV7-9; clone_size: -; cdr3_length: 14; j_call: TRBJ1-1; cdr3_aa: CASSLEQGNTEAFF
d_call: -; v_call: TRBV7-8; clone_size: -; cdr3_length: 16; j_call: TRBJ2-5; cdr3_aa: CASSLVQGRRGETQYF
d_call: -; v_call: TRBV6-6; clone_size: -; cdr3_length: 15; j_call: TRBJ1-6; cdr3_aa: CASSPGESYNSPLHF
d_call: -; v_call: TRBV3-1/TRBV3-2; clone_size: -; cdr3_length: 15; j_call: TRBJ2-3; cdr3_aa: CASSPRRGGTDTQYF
d_call: TRBD2; v_call: TRBV5-1; clone_size: -; cdr3_length: 16; j_call: TRBJ2-5; cdr3_aa: CASSLAASGGWETQYF
d_call: -; v_call: TRBV7-8; clone_size: -; cdr3_length: 16; j_call: TRBJ1-1; cdr3_aa: CASSLAHRDTNTEAFF
d_call: -; v_call: TRBV6-1; clone_size: -; cdr3_length: 14; j_call: TRBJ1-5; cdr3_aa: CASSELQGRQPQHF
d_call: -; v_call: TRBV19; clone_size: -; cdr3_length: 11; j_call: TRBJ2-7; cdr3_aa: CASSRGNEQYF
d_call: TRBD1; v_call: TRBV7-2; clone_size: -; cdr3_length: 14; j_call: TRBJ1-2; cdr3_aa: CASSPGQGYYGYTF
d_call: -; v_call: TRBV20-1; clone_size: once; cdr3_length: 13; j_call: TRBJ2-1; cdr3_aa: CSASEIPSDEQFF
d_call: -; v_call: TRBV7-2; clone_size: -; cdr3_length: 13; j_call: TRBJ1-5; cdr3_aa: CASSWGGRQPQHF
d_call: -; v_call: TRBV13; clone_size: -; cdr3_length: 15; j_call: TRBJ2-3; cdr3_aa: CASSARGTSTDTQYF
d_call: -; v_call: TRBV7-9; clone_size: -; cdr3_length: 18; j_call: TRBJ1-1; cdr3_aa: CASSLAGYKDYFNTEAFF
d_call: TRBD1; v_call: TRBV5-1; clone_size: -; cdr3_length: 17; j_call: TRBJ1-4; cdr3_aa: CASSLPLQGAGNEKLFF
d_call: TRBD1; v_call: TRBV28; clone_size: once; cdr3_length: 15; j_call: TRBJ1-2; cdr3_aa: CASLPRGLVRYGYTF
d_call: TRBD1; v_call: TRBV6-5; clone_size: -; cdr3_length: 15; j_call: TRBJ1-5; cdr3_aa: CASRDGQGENQPQHF
d_call: -; v_call: TRBV7-9; clone_size: -; cdr3_length: 15; j_call: TRBJ1-1; cdr3_aa: CASSLALQGNTEAFF
d_call: -; v_call: TRBV10-3; clone_size: -; cdr3_length: 14; j_call: TRBJ1-2; cdr3_aa: CAINNLQGSDGYTF
d_call: -; v_call: TRBV18; clone_size: -; cdr3_length: 14; j_call: TRBJ1-2; cdr3_aa: CASSPNPGDYGYTF
d_call: -; v_call: TRBV25-1; clone_size: -; cdr3_length: 17; j_call: TRBJ1-6; cdr3_aa: CASRAGTKSSYNSPLHF
d_call: -; v_call: TRBV5-1; clone_size: -; cdr3_length: 15; j_call: TRBJ2-2; cdr3_aa: CASSLNRIATGELFF
d_call: TRBD1; v_call: TRBV25-1; clone_size: -; cdr3_length: 18; j_call: TRBJ1-4; cdr3_aa: CASSSNKGTDFFNEKLFF
d_call: -; v_call: TRBV2; clone_size: -; cdr3_length: 14; j_call: TRBJ1-1; cdr3_aa: CASSGGGEETEAFF
d_call: -; v_call: TRBV6-5; clone_size: -; cdr3_length: 14; j_call: TRBJ1-1; cdr3_aa: CASSYSSARTEAFF
d_call: -; v_call: TRBV10-3; clone_size: -; cdr3_length: 15; j_call: TRBJ2-7; cdr3_aa: CAISGEADPDYEQYF
d_call: -; v_call: TRBV3-1/TRBV3-2; clone_size: -; cdr3_length: 12; j_call: TRBJ2-5; cdr3_aa: CASSLVAQTQYF
d_call: -; v_call: TRBV7-9; clone_size: once; cdr3_length: 14; j_call: TRBJ2-5; cdr3_aa: CASRSTGGRETQYF
d_call: TRBD1; v_call: TRBV3-1/TRBV3-2; clone_size: -; cdr3_length: 15; j_call: TRBJ1-1; cdr3_aa: CASSQARQGDTEAFF
d_call: -; v_call: TRBV27; clone_size: -; cdr3_length: 15; j_call: TRBJ1-1; cdr3_aa: CASSFGQGLNTEAFF
d_call: -; v_call: TRBV12-2; clone_size: -; cdr3_length: 11; j_call: TRBJ1-5; cdr3_aa: CASCRGQPQHF
d_call: -; v_call: TRBV18; clone_size: -; cdr3_length: 17; j_call: TRBJ1-5; cdr3_aa: CASSPTRPDGSNQPQHF
d_call: TRBD1; v_call: TRBV28; clone_size: -; cdr3_length: 17; j_call: TRBJ1-3; cdr3_aa: CASSLGDRGLTGNTIYF